This T cell receptor (beta chain) was captured in a study of cytomegalovirus exposure and HLA in healthy donors. The CDR3 is 15 amino acids. Germline V CDR1 and CDR2: WNHNN, SYGVQD (reference sequence). V lost 4 bases, J lost 5 bases, and 14 bases lay in between. It was with 60 Vbeta and 13 Jbeta primers that the PCR ran. Profiled with immunoSEQ multiplex PCR; TCRdb holds only in-frame clones, not every one. The table includes 200,000 or so clones, 70% to 90% detected once. Points on this clone: Its matching antigen is unknown.

Study results and limitations: There were several of the most significant clusters that appeared linked to common viral pathogens in a later analysis. Cytomegalovirus-associated status was assigned to around 160 TCR beta chains. According to reports, the classifier identified cytomegalovirus status with high specificity and sensitivity.

This clonotype was obtained from a man aged 25 to 45 in good health and CMV-seronegative. The sample consisted of PBMCs. The V gene is TRBV10-1, the J gene TRBJ2-2; a weak D match, TRBD1 (5 bases). Written as DNA, the CDR3 is TGCGCCAGCAGTGGAGACCAGGGTACAACCGGGGAGCTGTTTTTT. It codes for CASSGDQGTTGELFF.